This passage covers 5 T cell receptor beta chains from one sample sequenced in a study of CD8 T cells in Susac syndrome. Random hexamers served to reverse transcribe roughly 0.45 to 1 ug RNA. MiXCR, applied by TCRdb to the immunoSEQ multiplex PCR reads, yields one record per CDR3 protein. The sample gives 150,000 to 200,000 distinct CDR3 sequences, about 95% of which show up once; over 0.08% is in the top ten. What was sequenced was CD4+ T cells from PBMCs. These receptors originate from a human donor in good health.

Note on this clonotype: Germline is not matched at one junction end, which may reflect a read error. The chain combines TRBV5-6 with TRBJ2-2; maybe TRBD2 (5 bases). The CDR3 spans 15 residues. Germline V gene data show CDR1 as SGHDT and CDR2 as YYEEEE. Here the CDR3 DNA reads TGTGCCAGCAGCTTCCCGGGGTCGAAGACCGGGGAGCTGTTTTTT. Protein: CASSFPGSKTGELFF. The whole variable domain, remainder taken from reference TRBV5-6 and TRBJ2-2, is DAGVTQSPTHLIKTRGQQVTLRCSPKSGHDTVSWYQQALGQGPQFIFQYYEEEERQRGNFPDRFSGHQFPNYSSELNVNALLLGDSALYLCASSFPGSKTGELFFGEGSRLTVL.

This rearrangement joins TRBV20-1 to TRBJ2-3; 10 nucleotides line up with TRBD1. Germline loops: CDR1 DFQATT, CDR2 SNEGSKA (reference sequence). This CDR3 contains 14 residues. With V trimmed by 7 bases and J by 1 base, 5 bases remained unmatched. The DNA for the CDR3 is TGCAGTGAAGTAGGGACAGGGGGCACAGATACGCAGTATTTT. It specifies CSEVGTGGTDTQYF.

The CDR3 DNA reads TGTGCCAGCAGTGATACTAGGCCAGGGTATGGCTACACCTTC. As protein: CASSDTRPGYGYTF. This chain connects TRBV25-1 to TRBJ1-2, with D perhaps matching TRBD1 (5 bases). CDR1 is MGHDK, CDR2 SYGVNS, per germline. The CDR3 contains 14 residues. Trimming took 3 bases from V and 5 from J, leaving 13 bases between them.

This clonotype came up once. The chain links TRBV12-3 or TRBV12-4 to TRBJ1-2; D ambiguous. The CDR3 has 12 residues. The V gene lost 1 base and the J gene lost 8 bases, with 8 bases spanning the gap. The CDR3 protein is CASSLEVNGYTF. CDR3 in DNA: TGTGCCAGCAGTTTAGAGGTGAACGGCTACACCTTC.

The CDR3 is CASRTRGNNQPQHF. The CDR3 DNA reads as TGTGCCAGTAGGACCCGGGGTAATAATCAGCCCCAGCATTTT. The chain links TRBV19 to TRBJ1-5, with D hard to call. Trimming stripped 6 bases from V and 4 bases from J, with 13 bases between. CDR3 length: 14 residues. CDR1 is LNHDA, CDR2 SQIVND, per germline (reference sequence).